The 7 T cell receptor beta chains listed next were all sequenced from one sample in a study of CD8 T cells in Susac syndrome. Reverse transcription of about 0.5 to 1 ug RNA used random hexamers. One entry per CDR3 protein, called by TCRdb with MiXCR from the immunoSEQ multiplex PCR reads. The table shows about 210,000 distinct CDR3 sequences, with 95% occurring only once. The sequenced material came from CD4+ T cells from PBMCs. These TCRs come from a human donor with multiple sclerosis.

The chain carries TRBV27 and TRBJ1-2; unclear D gene. The length of the CDR3 is 15 residues. V was pared by 8 bases and J by 10 bases, with 26 bases between. The V gene's germline CDR1 is MNHEY and CDR2 SMNVEV (reference sequence). The CDR3 loop is CASARALAARSNYTF. As DNA, the CDR3 is TGTGCCAGCGCCCGAGCTTTGGCAGCGCGGAGCAACTACACCTTC.

The chain is built from TRBV20-1 and TRBJ2-1; weak D call: TRBD1 (6 bases). CDR3 size: 16 residues. Germline V CDR1 and CDR2: DFQATT, SNEGSKA (reference sequence). The V end lost 3 bases, the J end lost 6 bases, and 21 bases lay between the germline ends. CDR3 amino acids: CSASTWAGADGNEQFF. The CDR3 nucleotides read TGCAGTGCTAGTACTTGGGCAGGGGCAGACGGCAATGAGCAGTTCTTC.

CDR3: CASSPPQAAEGLGNEQFF. As DNA, the CDR3 is TGTGCCAGCTCACCACCCCAGGCGGCAGAGGGGCTGGGGAATGAGCAGTTCTTC. The chain recombines TRBV18 with TRBJ2-1, with D possibly called TRBD1 or TRBD2 (5 bases each). Deletions cut 0 bases from V and 7 bases from J, with 22 bases between. Germline V gives CDR1 KGHSH, CDR2 LQKENI. This CDR3 contains 18 residues.

The J gene is TRBJ2-3, the V gene TRBV9, with D possibly TRBD1 on 5 matching bases. Germline-derived CDR1 and CDR2 are SGDLS and YYNGEE. The V end lost 0 bases, the J end lost 4 bases, and 9 bases lay between the germline ends. The CDR3 has 14 residues. In nucleotides, the CDR3 is TGTGCCAGCAGCGTAGTCGACAGCCCAGATACGCAGTATTTT. It translates to CASSVVDSPDTQYF.

The chain is built from TRBV7-2 and TRBJ2-5; 10 bases fit TRBD1. The trim removed 6 bases at V and 7 bases at J, leaving 8 bases unmatched. CDR3 size: 14 residues. Per the germline V gene, CDR1 is SGHTA and CDR2 is FQGNSA. The CDR3 sequence: CASSRQGAGGTQYF. The CDR3 region has the DNA TGTGCCAGCAGTCGACAGGGGGCAGGAGGGACCCAGTACTTC.

J is TRBJ1-1 and V is TRBV2; 7 bases are shared with TRBD1. Germline V gene data show CDR1 as SNHLY and CDR2 as FYNNEI. V trimming: 7 bases; J trimming: 0 bases; junction bases outside the gene matches: 17. This CDR3 region has 18 residues. DNA for the CDR3: TGTGCCAGCAACCGACGACAGGGAGGGGGACAATTGAACACTGAAGCTTTCTTT. It translates to CASNRRQGGGQLNTEAFF.

The chain couples TRBV7-9 to TRBJ2-7; D is undetermined. V shed 1 base and J shed 2 bases, with 6 bases lying between them. The CDR3 has 13 amino acids. Germline V CDR1 and CDR2: SEHNR, FQNEAQ (reference sequence). This CDR3 reads CASSLDGPYEQYF. For the CDR3, the DNA is TGTGCCAGCAGCTTAGACGGACCCTACGAGCAGTACTTC.